This T cell receptor (beta chain) was obtained from a study of blood T cell repertoires in COVID-19 (dated by TCRdb to between 2020 and 2021). Background on the whole study: Collaborator samples came from the United States, Italy and Spain and covered acute and convalescent phases of COVID-19. The material from the prospective study consisted of cDNA or gDNA derived from T cells, B-cell-depleted T cells, or PBMCs. Deeply sampled blood TCRbeta repertoires from subjects exposed to, actively infected with, or recovered from COVID-19 were included in the dataset. The repertoires were released in a freely available public database meant as a resource for research on the immune response to SARS-CoV-2. Samples came from the ongoing ImmuneRACE study (first 160 participants) plus 1,254 subjects from 6 global collaborators. A de-identified subject ID, COVID-19 status, age in years and sex were almost always included in the sample metadata. HLA class I and class II types, where available, came from metadata supplied by the sample provider rather than from assay-based typing. The full study reports these points: The quantity of clinical and demographic metadata differed by source and by participant and was supplied without curation.

TCRbeta CDR3 regions were amplified from genomic DNA using the immunoSEQ Assay, a bias-controlled multiplex PCR. Per the source publication's procedure: Nucleated cell counts per sample were estimated from amplification of reference gene primers within the assay. To quantify the absolute abundance of each unique TCRbeta CDR3 rearrangement, sequence reads were collapsed and filtered. For each sample, productive Simpson clonality was calculated by taking the square root of Simpson's diversity index across productive rearrangements. In its TCRdb copy, this immuneACCESS table keeps in-frame sequences only and misses some clones. Where compared with another copy, unresolved V genes explain less than half of these, and the others have no known cause. V and J calls and clone size are as listed in that table; D and trimming were resolved from the DNA. This sample lists about 240,000 clones; roughly nine tenths were detected once. The ten largest clonotypes hold under 6.5% of the sample.

Each collaborating institution followed its own protocols to collect whole blood in K2EDTA tubes. Collaborator samples were shipped for TCRbeta analysis as frozen whole blood, isolated PBMCs, or DNA extracted from either sample type. Of note for this clone: Its antigen has not been determined. Within one base of it there is no much larger clone, and no base qualities were kept.

From its cysteine to its phenylalanine, the CDR3 spans 16 amino acids. The kept DNA is CDR3 alone, 48 bases in frame from the first base. The chain is encoded by TRBV12-2 joined to TRBJ1-4; TRBD1 is the table's D call, not checked against the DNA. TRBV12-2 is a listed pseudogene. Sequencing was performed on peripheral blood. This clonotype was sampled from a man between 60 and 75 years old with acute or convalescent COVID-19. The CDR3 protein sequence reads: CASRLSDRDRKEKLFF. The bases are TGTGCAAGTCGCTTATCCGACAGGGACAGAAAGGAAAAACTGTTTTTT.